The clone carrying this T cell receptor beta chain was seen repeatedly, ten times or more. Preparation of the TCRbeta library used unique molecular identifiers. Each CDR3 protein is one row after TCRdb ran MiXCR on the PCR reads. This table has roughly 500,000 distinct CDR3 sequences, approximately 12% appearing once. This sample is part of a study of T-cell reconstitution after alpha-beta-depleted transplantation in children. This clonotype was sampled from a human donor who donated a stem cell graft to a child with combined immunodeficiency. The sample was PBMCs from the stem cell graft donor, taken from the stem cell graft.

CDR3 DNA: TGTGCCAGCAGCTTGGCAGGGAGCGGGAGGGCCTACAATGAGCAGTTCTTC. Protein product: CASSLAGSGRAYNEQFF. The chain combines TRBV5-8 with TRBJ2-1, with TRBD2 matching over 10 bases. V shed 0 bases and J 2 bases; nucleotides not matched to a gene: 5. This CDR3 spans 17 amino acids. Germline CDR1 reads SGHTS; CDR2 reads YDEGEE.